The present entry profiles one T cell receptor beta chain with its context. Its specificity is not known. 60 Vbeta and 13 Jbeta primers were used in PCR. Only in-frame clones appear in the TCRdb table, and some are missing; sequencing was by immunoSEQ multiplex PCR. Of 140,000 to 150,000 clones in the sample, over 60% were seen once. This entry belongs to a study of cytomegalovirus exposure and HLA in healthy donors. Broader study findings: Both high specificity and high sensitivity reportedly marked the classifier's diagnosis of cytomegalovirus status. The presence/absence work took it that sequencing depth was about the same across donors.

The CDR3 has 16 amino acids. Unmatched junction bases numbered 12, after V lost 4 bases and J lost 8 bases. Looked up from germline, CDR1 is LNHDA and CDR2 is SQIVND (reference sequence). Sequences were obtained from PBMCs. The sequence came from a man between 40 and 49 years old in good health and CMV-seronegative. This chain uses TRBV19 with TRBJ1-2, with TRBD1 matching 11 bases. The CDR3 reads CASSKIRTGGETGYTF. CDR3 bases: TGTGCCAGTAGTAAAATCAGGACAGGGGGCGAGACCGGCTACACCTTC.